This TCR beta chain derives from a study of response to subunit inactivated influenza vaccine. Each CDR3 protein gets one entry after TCRdb re-called the RT-PCR reads with MiXCR. Here the sample spans about 540,000 distinct CDR3 sequences, approximately 22% being singletons. The same sample was also used in a study of T cells expressing NK-cell markers. That paper notes: Researchers built TCR beta cDNA using 5'RACE template switching with UMIs.

Sequencing used CD4+ T cells sorted from PBMCs, obtained approximately 12 days after vaccination. The clonotype originates from a man aged 45-65 years who received an inactivated influenza vaccine.

The CDR3 region has the DNA TGTGCCAGCGCGACTTCCTCTGGGGCCAACGTCCTGACTTTC. Encoded protein: CASATSSGANVLTF. The chain combines TRBV12-3 or TRBV12-4 with TRBJ2-6; no clear D gene. The CDR3 has 14 residues. Trimming removed 8 bases at V and 0 bases at J, with 8 bases between.